This T cell receptor (beta chain) was sequenced for a study of PD-L1 blockade in urothelial cancer (dated by TCRdb to about 2017). Study-wide context: Every patient began therapy in 2014 and was given atezolizumab 1,200 mg intravenously every 3 weeks. An ECOG performance status of 0 or 1 was recorded for the patients, and 0 to 3 prior chemotherapy regimens had been received by the patients. Pretreatment tumor samples, along with matched peripheral blood collected serially before and after atezolizumab treatment, underwent TCR sequencing. In the same patients, whole exome sequencing and RNA sequencing of pretreatment tumors were performed in addition to TCR sequencing. Eight to ten patients achieved durable clinical benefit and 20 did not. Blood samples were analyzed at 3 weeks after treatment start (second dose) and at 6 weeks after treatment start. Somatic, immune and clinical correlates of response to PD-L1 blockade with atezolizumab in urothelial cancer were the focus of an exploratory multi-omic analysis. About 90% of the roughly 29 patients were identified as males with urothelial cancer of bladder origin, and a prior smoking history was reported by 18 of 29 patients. Durable clinical benefit meant progression-free survival longer than 6 months, and TCR features were also tested against progression-free and overall survival. Pretreatment blood TCR-seq was available for fewer than 30 patients, at least one posttreatment blood collection was obtained for 25 or so patients, and tumor TCR-seq was available for 25 or so patients. Blood samples gave median yields of around 140,000 T cells and 65,000 to 85,000 unique TCRs, along with a median clonality of 0.080.

To estimate absolute template abundance from read counts, synthetic TCR analog templates were spiked into each PCR. TCRbeta CDR3 regions were amplified from genomic DNA with bias-controlled V and J gene primers using the immunoSEQ assay. Sequencing of rearranged TCRbeta segments was done at approximately 20X coverage. In the source study's methods: Sequencing errors were corrected by clustering and CDR3s were annotated against IMGT to assign V, D and J genes. Only productive TCRbeta rearrangements were used in downstream analyses, excluding out-of-frame or stop-codon sequences. Clonality was computed as one minus Shannon entropy normalized by the log of the number of unique productive sequences. Fisher's exact test with Benjamini-Hochberg correction, using a cutoff of adjusted p below 0.01, was how clones that differed between time points or between blood and tumor were identified. Not all clones reach the TCRdb copy of this immuneACCESS table, which keeps in-frame sequences only. Checked studies attribute under half of the gap to unresolved V genes and leave the rest unexplained. D and trimming were read from the DNA, whereas the V and J calls and clone size are those reported in that table. This sample lists around 110,000 clones; approximately 90% were detected once. The ten largest clonotypes hold 1.5% to 2% of the sample.

Details on this clone: This receptor's antigen is unknown. Nothing much larger sits one base from this clone, and base qualities are not available.

This sample's time point label indicates: peripheral blood 6 weeks after treatment start. The cohort comprised about 30 patients with locally advanced or metastatic urothelial carcinoma treated at Memorial Sloan Kettering on a trial protocol. Peripheral blood mononuclear cells were collected pretreatment and during treatment, with between 1 and 8 total time points obtained per patient. The Qiagen DNeasy Blood extraction kit was used to purify genomic DNA from total PBMCs and tumor samples. PBMCs were collected pretreatment and during treatment, and were isolated and stored as previously described. Beyond this particular receptor, the publication reports: At 3 weeks after the start of treatment, tumor-associated TCR clones in peripheral blood had expanded more in patients with durable benefit (n of about 20, p = 0.022). Because the sample size was small (n ≈ 31) and many exploratory analyses were performed, the results are intended to be hypothesis-generating. Improved progression-free and overall survival was associated with having pretreatment peripheral blood TCR clonality below the median.

The receptor was isolated from a man aged 60 to 75 with urothelial cancer. Sample: PBMCs, taken around atezolizumab (anti-PD-L1) treatment.

For the CDR3, the sequence is CASSQRLAGGPGEETQYF. In nucleotide form, the sequence is TGCGCCAGCAGTCAACGGCTAGCGGGAGGACCGGGGGAAGAGACCCAGTACTTC. The sequence joins TRBV23-1 to TRBJ2-5, with TRBD2 identical over 11 junction bases. Being an ORF, TRBV23-1 has a function that is uncertain. The CDR3 covers 18 residues, taking in both the cysteine and the phenylalanine. The entry retains the CDR3 DNA only, 54 bases that are in frame from base 1. Ends trimmed: V by 2 bases, J by 3 bases; bases unmatched to a gene: 11.